Following are 14 T cell receptor beta chains from one sample sequenced in a study of molecular identifiers for immune sequencing clone quantification. TCRdb processed the PCR reads anew with MiXCR; each CDR3 protein has one entry. The sample includes approximately 320,000 distinct CDR3 sequences, roughly 24% of them seen just once. Sequencing was performed on naive CD8+ T cells from blood, with Jurkat cell RNA spiked in. This sample's subset: FACS-sorted CD8+CD4-CCR7+CD45RA+ naive T cells. Receptors originate from a human donor in good health. Some libraries in this study had Jurkat cell RNA spiked in.

A word on this clonotype: This may stem from a read error, because a much larger clone lies one nucleotide away. The chain uses TRBV6-5 and TRBJ2-1; tentative D call: TRBD2 (6 bases). V was shortened by 6 bases and J by 6 bases, with 15 bases between the two germline ends. From germline, CDR1 is MNHEY and CDR2 SVGAGI. The CDR3 consists of 14 residues. In DNA form, the CDR3 reads TGTGCCAGCAGGGGGGTAGCGGATTTCAATGAGCAGTTCTTC. Protein: CASRGVADFNEQFF.

This clonotype was counted a few times. The chain combines TRBV4-1 with TRBJ1-6; unclear D gene. V lost 3 bases and J lost 2, with 8 bases in between. From germline, CDR1 is MGHRA and CDR2 YSYEKL. The CDR3 covers 15 residues. CDR3: CASSHQTTYNSPLHF. The CDR3 DNA reads TGCGCCAGCAGCCACCAAACCACCTATAATTCACCCCTCCACTTT.

This clonotype was detected a few times. This chain connects TRBV20-1 to TRBJ1-4; no reliable D call. Per the germline V gene, CDR1 is DFQATT and CDR2 is SNEGSKA (reference sequence). The CDR3 contains 13 residues. V gave up 0 bases and J gave up 6 bases, with 8 bases separating them. The CDR3 DNA sequence: TGCAGTGCTAGAGAGACACCTTATGAAAAACTGTTTTTT. Its protein product is CSARETPYEKLFF.

As DNA, the CDR3 is TGTGCCAGCAGCCCCGTGGACGGGGACTACGAGCAGTACTTC. Translation gives CASSPVDGDYEQYF. This sequence joins TRBV14 and TRBJ2-7; weak D call: TRBD2 (5 bases). The CDR3 extends over 14 amino acids. The V gene lost 4 bases and the J gene lost 3 bases, with 13 bases spanning the gap. Germline lookup yields CDR1 SGHDN and CDR2 FVKESK. The whole variable domain, remainder taken from reference TRBV14 and TRBJ2-7, is EAGVTQFPSHSVIEKGQTVTLRCDPISGHDNLYWYRRVMGKEIKFLLHFVKESKQDESGMPNNRFLAERTGGTYSTLKVQPAELEDSGVYFCASSPVDGDYEQYFGPGTRLTVT.

This clonotype was seen more than once but under ten times. The V call is TRBV25-1, the J call TRBJ2-5; TRBD2 is a possible D gene (5 bases). Germline V CDR1 and CDR2: MGHDK, SYGVNS. This CDR3 is 14 amino acids long. V lost 1 base and J 7 bases, leaving 13 bases between the germline ends. CDR3 in amino acids: CASSESGSYRTQYF. CDR3 nucleotide sequence: TGTGCCAGCAGTGAATCGGGAAGCTATCGGACCCAGTACTTC.

On this clonotype itself: This CDR3 is missing its conserved last phenylalanine or tryptophan, likely due to a read error. This rearrangement joins TRBV5-1 to TRBJ2-7, with TRBD1 identical over 7 bases. Germline lookup yields CDR1 SGHRS and CDR2 YFSETQ. This CDR3 has 14 amino acids. The junction had 5 bases not matched to a gene; V was cut back by 2 bases and J by 3 bases. In DNA form, the CDR3 reads TGCGCCAGCAGCTTTGTCCAGGGGGACTACGAGCAGTACCTC. Protein product: CASSFVQGDYEQYL.

This clonotype was found once. The junction does not match germline at one end; this may be a read error. The chain recombines TRBV7-8 with TRBJ2-7; weak D call: TRBD2 (5 bases). The CDR3 loop spans 13 amino acids. Germline V gene lookup returns CDR1 SGHVS and CDR2 FQNEAQ. CDR3 loop: CASSPRVSSEQYF. Here the CDR3 DNA reads TGTGCTAGCAGCCCGAGGGTCTCCTCTGAGCAGTACTTC.

This clonotype was counted only a few times. The chain links TRBV20-1 to TRBJ2-1; 9 positions agree with TRBD2. CDR3 length equals 17 residues. Germline V gene data show CDR1 as DFQATT and CDR2 as SNEGSKA (reference sequence). Trimming took 1 base from V and 5 from J; bases not matched to a gene: 12. CDR3 sequence (DNA): TGCAGTGCTAGAGCCGCCCCATATAGCGGGAGTCACAATGAGCAGTTCTTC. Protein sequence: CSARAAPYSGSHNEQFF.

Only a few counts were recorded for this clonotype. The chain joins TRBV27 to TRBJ2-7; 10 bases fit TRBD1. CDR3 length equals 14 residues. Trimming removed 4 bases from V and 7 bases from J; junction bases left unmatched: 7. CDR1 and CDR2 (germline): MNHEY, SMNVEV (reference sequence). DNA for the CDR3: TGTGCCAGCAGTTATGGGACAGGGGTGGGGGAGCAGTACTTC. Translation: CASSYGTGVGEQYF.

This chain uses TRBV30 with TRBJ2-3, with D possibly matching TRBD1 (6 bases). The CDR3 is 13 residues long. Looked up from germline, CDR1 is GTSNPN and CDR2 is SVGIG (reference sequence). The V and J ends lost 5 bases and 8 bases respectively, with 17 bases between them. The chain's CDR3 is CAWVEQGFGTQYF. The CDR3, as DNA: TGTGCCTGGGTCGAGCAGGGGTTTGGTACGCAGTATTTT.

This clonotype was recorded many times. The V and J genes are TRBV20-1 and TRBJ2-7; D possibly corresponds to TRBD1 (6 bases). CDR1 is DFQATT, CDR2 SNEGSKA, per germline (reference sequence). Trimming took off 1 base at V and 0 bases at J, with 19 bases between the two ends. The length of the CDR3 is 17 residues. The CDR3 sequence: CSARGYFSGHSSYEQYF. As DNA, the CDR3 is TGCAGTGCTAGAGGATACTTCTCGGGACACTCCTCCTACGAGCAGTACTTC.

This clonotype was observed many times. The rearrangement links TRBV29-1 to TRBJ1-2, with D unclear. This CDR3 has 14 residues. CDR1 and CDR2 from the germline V gene are SQVTM and ANQGSEA. The germline V and J ends were trimmed by 1 base and 3 bases, with 12 bases remaining between them. The CDR3, as DNA: TGCAGCGTTGAAGGGCGTGGGCCCGACTATGGCTACACCTTC. Translation: CSVEGRGPDYGYTF.

About this clonotype: A much larger clone sits a single nucleotide away, making a read error possible. CDR3 in DNA: TGTGCCAGCAGCCCCGGCCACGCGCAGTACTTC. Amino acids: CASSPGHAQYF. The chain uses TRBV7-2 and TRBJ2-7; the D is unclear. Trimming pared 5 bases from V and 9 bases from J, leaving 11 bases between. The CDR3 covers 11 residues. Germline loops: CDR1 SGHTA, CDR2 FQGNSA. Supplemented by reference TRBV7-2 and TRBJ2-7, the full variable domain reads GAGVSQSPSNKVTEKGKDVELRCDPISGHTALYWYRQSLGQGLEFLIYFQGNSAPDKSGLPSDRFSAERTGGSVSTLTIQRTQQEDSAVYLCASSPGHAQYFGPGTRLTVT.

This clonotype was found many times. V gene TRBV7-2 combines with J gene TRBJ1-1; 10 nucleotides align to TRBD1. This CDR3 has 15 residues. Germline loops: CDR1 SGHTA, CDR2 FQGNSA. The V segment lost 2 bases and the J segment 4 bases; nucleotides outside the gene matches: 4. The CDR3 sequence: CASSLPDRGFTEAFF. In nucleotides, the CDR3 is TGTGCCAGCAGCTTACCGGACAGGGGGTTCACTGAAGCTTTCTTT.